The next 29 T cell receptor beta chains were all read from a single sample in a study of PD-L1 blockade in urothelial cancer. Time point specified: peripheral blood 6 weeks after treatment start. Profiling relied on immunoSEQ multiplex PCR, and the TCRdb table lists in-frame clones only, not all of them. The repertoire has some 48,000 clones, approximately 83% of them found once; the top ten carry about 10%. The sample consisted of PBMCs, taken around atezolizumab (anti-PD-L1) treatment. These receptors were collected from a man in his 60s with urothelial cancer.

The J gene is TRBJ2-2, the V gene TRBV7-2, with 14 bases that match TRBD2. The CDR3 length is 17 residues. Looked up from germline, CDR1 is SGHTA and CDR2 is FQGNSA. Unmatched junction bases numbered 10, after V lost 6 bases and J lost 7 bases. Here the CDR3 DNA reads TGTGCCAGCAGTCCGACTAGCGGGGGGGCCCGCATCGGGGAGCTGTTTTTT. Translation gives CASSPTSGGARIGELFF.

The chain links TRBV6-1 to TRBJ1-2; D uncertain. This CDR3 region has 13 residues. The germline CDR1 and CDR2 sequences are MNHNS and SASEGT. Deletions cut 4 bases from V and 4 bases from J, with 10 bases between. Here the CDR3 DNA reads TGTGCCAGCAGTGCCGCGGTACTCTATGGCTACACCTTC. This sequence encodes CASSAAVLYGYTF.

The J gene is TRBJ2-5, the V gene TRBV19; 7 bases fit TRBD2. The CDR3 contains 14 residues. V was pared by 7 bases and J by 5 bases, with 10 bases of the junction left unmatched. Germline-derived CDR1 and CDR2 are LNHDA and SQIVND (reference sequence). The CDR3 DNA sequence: TGTGCCAGTATGCGACGGGGGGAGCTGGAGACCCAGTACTTC. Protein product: CASMRRGELETQYF.

The CDR3 protein is CASSLRGRYEQYF. The CDR3, as DNA: TGTGCCAGCAGTCTCAGGGGGCGGTACGAGCAGTACTTC. V and J are TRBV27 and TRBJ2-7, with TRBD1 matching 8 bases. CDR1 is MNHEY, CDR2 SMNVEV, per germline (reference sequence). The CDR3 totals 13 residues. V was clipped by 5 bases and J by 4 bases; unmatched bases: 4.

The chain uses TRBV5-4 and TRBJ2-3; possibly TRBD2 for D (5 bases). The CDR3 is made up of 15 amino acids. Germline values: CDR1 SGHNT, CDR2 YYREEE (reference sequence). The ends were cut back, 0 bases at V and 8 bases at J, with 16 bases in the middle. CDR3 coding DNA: TGTGCCAGCAGCTTGGGCGGGCAACCTTCTCCTACGCAGTATTTT. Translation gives CASSLGGQPSPTQYF.

CDR3 sequence reads: CAISESGGHNEKLFF. CDR3 DNA sequence: TGTGCCATCAGTGAGTCGGGCGGGCATAATGAAAAACTGTTTTTT. The chain recombines TRBV10-3 with TRBJ1-4, with D unclear. CDR3 length: 15 residues. Germline V gene lookup returns CDR1 ENHRY and CDR2 SYGVKD. Trimming took off 0 bases at V and 4 bases at J, with 9 bases between the two ends.

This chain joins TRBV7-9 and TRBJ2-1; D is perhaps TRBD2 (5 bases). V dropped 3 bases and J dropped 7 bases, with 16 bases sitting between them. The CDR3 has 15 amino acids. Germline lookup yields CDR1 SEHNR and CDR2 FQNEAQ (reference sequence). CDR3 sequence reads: CASSLGSLTGNEQFF. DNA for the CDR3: TGTGCCAGCAGCTTGGGGTCTCTAACGGGGAATGAGCAGTTCTTC.

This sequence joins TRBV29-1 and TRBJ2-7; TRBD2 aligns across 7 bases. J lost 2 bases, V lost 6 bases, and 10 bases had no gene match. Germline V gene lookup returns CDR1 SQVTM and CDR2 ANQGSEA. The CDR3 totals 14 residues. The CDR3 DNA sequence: TGCAGCGTGGGCGGGAGCTTCCCGACCTACGAGCAGTACTTC. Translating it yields CSVGGSFPTYEQYF.

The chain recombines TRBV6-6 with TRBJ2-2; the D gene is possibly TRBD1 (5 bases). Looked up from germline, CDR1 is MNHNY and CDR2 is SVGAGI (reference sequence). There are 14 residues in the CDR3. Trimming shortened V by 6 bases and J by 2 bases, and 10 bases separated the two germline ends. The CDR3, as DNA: TGTGCCAGCAGCTTCGACAGAAACACCGGGGAGCTGTTTTTT. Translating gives CASSFDRNTGELFF.

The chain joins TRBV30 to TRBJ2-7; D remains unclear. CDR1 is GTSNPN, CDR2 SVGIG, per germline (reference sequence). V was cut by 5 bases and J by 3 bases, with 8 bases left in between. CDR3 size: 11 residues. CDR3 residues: CAWGPHYEQYF. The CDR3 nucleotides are TGTGCCTGGGGGCCCCACTACGAGCAGTACTTC.

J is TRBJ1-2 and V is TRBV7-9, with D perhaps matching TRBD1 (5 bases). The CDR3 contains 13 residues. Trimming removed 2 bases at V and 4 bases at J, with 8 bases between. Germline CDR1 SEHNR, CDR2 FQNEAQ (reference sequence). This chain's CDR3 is CASSLQGGYGYTF. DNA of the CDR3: TGTGCCAGCAGCTTACAGGGTGGCTATGGCTACACCTTC.

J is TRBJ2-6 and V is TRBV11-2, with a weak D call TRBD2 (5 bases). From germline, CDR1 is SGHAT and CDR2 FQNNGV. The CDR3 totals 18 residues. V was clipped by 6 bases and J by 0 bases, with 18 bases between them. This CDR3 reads CASREVGSQSSGANVLTF. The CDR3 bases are TGTGCCAGCAGGGAGGTCGGCAGCCAGAGCTCTGGGGCCAACGTCCTGACTTTC.

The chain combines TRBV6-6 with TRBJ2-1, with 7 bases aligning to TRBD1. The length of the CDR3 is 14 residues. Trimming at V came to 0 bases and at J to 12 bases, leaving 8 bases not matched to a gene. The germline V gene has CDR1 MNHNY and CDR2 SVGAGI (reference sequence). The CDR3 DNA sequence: TGTGCCAGCAGTTACTCGTCTACCAGGGGGTGGCAGTTCTTC. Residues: CASSYSSTRGWQFF.

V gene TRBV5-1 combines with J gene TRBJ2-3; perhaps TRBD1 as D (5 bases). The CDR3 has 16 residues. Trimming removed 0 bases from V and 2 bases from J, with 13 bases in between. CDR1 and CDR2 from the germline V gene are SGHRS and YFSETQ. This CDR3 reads CASSLGTTYYTDTQYF. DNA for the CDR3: TGCGCCAGCAGCTTGGGGACAACCTATTACACAGATACGCAGTATTTT.

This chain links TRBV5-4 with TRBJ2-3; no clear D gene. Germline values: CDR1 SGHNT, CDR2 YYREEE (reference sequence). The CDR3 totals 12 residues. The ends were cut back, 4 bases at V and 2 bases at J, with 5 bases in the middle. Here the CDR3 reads CASSTTTDTQYF. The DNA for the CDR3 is TGTGCCAGCAGCACAACCACAGATACGCAGTATTTT. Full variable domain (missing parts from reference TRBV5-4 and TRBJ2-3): ETGVTQSPTHLIKTRGQQVTLRCSSQSGHNTVSWYQQALGQGPQFIFQYYREEENGRGNFPPRFSGLQFPNYSSELNVNALELDDSALYLCASSTTTDTQYFGPGTRLTVL.

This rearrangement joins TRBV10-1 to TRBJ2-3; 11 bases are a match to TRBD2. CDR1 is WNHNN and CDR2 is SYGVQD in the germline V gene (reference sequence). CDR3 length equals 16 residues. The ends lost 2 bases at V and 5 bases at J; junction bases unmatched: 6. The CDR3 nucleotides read TGCGCCAGCAGTGAGCGGCTAGCGGGGGGAGGAGATACGCAGTATTTT. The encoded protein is CASSERLAGGGDTQYF.

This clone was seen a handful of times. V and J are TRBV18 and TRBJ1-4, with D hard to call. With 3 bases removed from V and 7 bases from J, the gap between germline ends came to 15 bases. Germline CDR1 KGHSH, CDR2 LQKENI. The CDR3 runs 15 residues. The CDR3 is CASSPGRGLSEKLFF. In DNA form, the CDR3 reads TGTGCCAGCTCACCGGGTCGGGGTTTGAGTGAAAAACTGTTTTTT.

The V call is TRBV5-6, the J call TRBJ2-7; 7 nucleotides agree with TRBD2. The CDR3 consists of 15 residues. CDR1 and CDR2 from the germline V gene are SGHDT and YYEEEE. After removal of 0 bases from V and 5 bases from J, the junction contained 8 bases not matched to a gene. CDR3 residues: CASSLALGGKNEQYF. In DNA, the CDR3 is TGTGCCAGCAGCTTGGCCTTGGGGGGGAAAAACGAGCAGTACTTC.

CDR3 residues: CASSYDRGRSDTQYF. CDR3 DNA sequence: TGTGCCAGCAGCTACGACAGGGGTCGCTCAGATACGCAGTATTTT. The chain has TRBV7-9 and TRBJ2-3; TRBD1 matches at 8 bases. This CDR3 is built from 15 residues. The V segment lost 4 bases and the J segment 4 bases; nucleotides outside the gene matches: 7. In germline, CDR1 is SEHNR, CDR2 FQNEAQ (reference sequence).

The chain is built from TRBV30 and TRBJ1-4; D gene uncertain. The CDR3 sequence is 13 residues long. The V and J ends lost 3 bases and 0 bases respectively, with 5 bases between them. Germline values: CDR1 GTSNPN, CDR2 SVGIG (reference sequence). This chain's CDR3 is CAWRGATNEKLFF. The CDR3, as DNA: TGTGCCTGGAGGGGCGCAACTAATGAAAAACTGTTTTTT.

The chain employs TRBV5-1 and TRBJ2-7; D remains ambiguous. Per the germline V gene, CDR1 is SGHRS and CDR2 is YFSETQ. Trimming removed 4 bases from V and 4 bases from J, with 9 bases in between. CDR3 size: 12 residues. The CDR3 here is CASSPAQYEQYF. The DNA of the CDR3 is TGCGCCAGCAGCCCCGCACAATACGAGCAGTACTTC.

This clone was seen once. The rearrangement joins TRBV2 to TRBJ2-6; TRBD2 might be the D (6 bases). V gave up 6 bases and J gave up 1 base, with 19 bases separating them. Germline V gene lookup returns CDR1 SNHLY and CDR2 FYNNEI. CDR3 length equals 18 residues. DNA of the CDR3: TGTGCCAGCAGCACTAGCTCATGGGGGATGTCTGGGGCCAACGTCCTGACTTTC. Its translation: CASSTSSWGMSGANVLTF.

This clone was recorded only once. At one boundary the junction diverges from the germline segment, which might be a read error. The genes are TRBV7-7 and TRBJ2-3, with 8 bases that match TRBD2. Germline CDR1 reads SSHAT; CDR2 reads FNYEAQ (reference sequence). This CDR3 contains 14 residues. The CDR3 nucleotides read TGTGCTAGCAGCTTAGGACTAGCTGGAGATACGCAGTATTTT. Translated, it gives CASSLGLAGDTQYF.

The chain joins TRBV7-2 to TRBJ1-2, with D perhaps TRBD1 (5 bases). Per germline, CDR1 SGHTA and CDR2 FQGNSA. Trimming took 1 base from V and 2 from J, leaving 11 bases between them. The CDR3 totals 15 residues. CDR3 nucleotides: TGTGCCAGCAGCTTAGTACAGGTTACCAACTATGGCTACACCTTC. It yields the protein CASSLVQVTNYGYTF.

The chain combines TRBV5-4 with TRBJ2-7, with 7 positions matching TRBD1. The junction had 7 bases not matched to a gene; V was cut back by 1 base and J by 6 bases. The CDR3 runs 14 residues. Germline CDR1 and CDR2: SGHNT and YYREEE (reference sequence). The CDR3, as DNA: TGTGCCAGCAGCTTGACTTCTGCAGGGGGCGAGCAGTACTTC. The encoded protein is CASSLTSAGGEQYF.

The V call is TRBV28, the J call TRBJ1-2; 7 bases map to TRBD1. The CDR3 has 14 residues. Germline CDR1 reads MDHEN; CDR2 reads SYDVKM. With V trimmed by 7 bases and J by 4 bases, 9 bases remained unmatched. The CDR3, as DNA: TGTGCCAGCACCGAACAGGGGCCGAGCTATGGCTACACCTTC. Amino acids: CASTEQGPSYGYTF.

The DNA for the CDR3 is TGTGCCAGCAGCTGGACCCTGGGGCGGGGACCAACGGCCCCGGAAGCTTTCTTT. Residues: CASSWTLGRGPTAPEAFF. This chain joins TRBV7-2 and TRBJ1-1; D may be TRBD1 (5 bases). The germline gives CDR1 SGHTA, CDR2 FQGNSA. The V gene lost 4 bases and the J gene lost 8 bases, with 29 bases spanning the gap. This CDR3 has 18 residues.

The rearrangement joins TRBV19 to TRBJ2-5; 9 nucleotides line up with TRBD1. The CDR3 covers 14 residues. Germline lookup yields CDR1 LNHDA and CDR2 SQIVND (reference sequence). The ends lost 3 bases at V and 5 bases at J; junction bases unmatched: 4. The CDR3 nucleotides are TGTGCCAGTAGTATGGGACAGGGTTTTGAGACCCAGTACTTC. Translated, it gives CASSMGQGFETQYF.

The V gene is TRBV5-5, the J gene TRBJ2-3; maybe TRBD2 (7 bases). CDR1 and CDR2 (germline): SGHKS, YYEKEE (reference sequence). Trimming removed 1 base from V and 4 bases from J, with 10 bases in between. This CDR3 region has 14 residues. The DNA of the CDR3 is TGTGCCAGCAGCTTGTTCGGGGGGCCAGATACGCAGTATTTT. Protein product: CASSLFGGPDTQYF.